The 21 T cell receptor beta chains given below trace back to one sample, sequenced in a study of Graves' ophthalmopathy and Graves' hyperthyroidism. Amplification from RNA transcripts yielded the TCR beta CDR3 regions. Amplification began with first-round RT-PCR using HTBI primers, then second-round multiplex PCR was performed. TCRdb re-called the multiplex PCR reads with MiXCR, one entry per CDR3 protein. The repertoire holds a few hundred thousand distinct CDR3 sequences, with less than 45% as singletons. The material sequenced was peripheral blood or thyroid tissue (not recorded which). The source of these receptors is an adult man with Graves' hyperthyroidism.

The rearrangement uses TRBV4-1 and TRBJ2-7; 7 nucleotides agree with TRBD2. V trimming: 0 bases; J trimming: 1 base; junction bases outside the gene matches: 12. Germline CDR1 MGHRA, CDR2 YSYEKL. CDR3 length: 18 amino acids. CDR3 nucleotides: TGCGCCAGCAGCCAAGAAATTCAGGCTAGCGGAATATCCTACGAGCAGTACTTC. Protein product: CASSQEIQASGISYEQYF.

As concerns this clonotype: Since a much larger clone is just one base distant, this may be a read error. This chain uses TRBV2 with TRBJ2-5; 8 positions match TRBD2. The last part of the DNA fits TRBJ2-7 better; the J call may be wrong. The CDR3 sequence is 15 residues long. CDR1 SNHLY and CDR2 FYNNEI come from the germline V gene. The CDR3 loop is CANRLASGVPHEQYF. The CDR3 DNA reads as TGTGCCAACCGACTAGCGTCAGGAGTGCCTCACGAGCAGTACTTC.

This clonotype was recorded many times. V gene TRBV15 combines with J gene TRBJ2-7, with TRBD2 matching over 10 bases. Germline V gene data show CDR1 as LNHNV and CDR2 as YYDKDF (reference sequence). The CDR3 sequence is 16 residues long. V gave up 2 bases and J gave up 1 base; unmatched junction bases: 5. CDR3 amino acids: CATSRLASGSSYEQYF. The CDR3 bases are TGTGCCACCAGCAGACTAGCTAGCGGGAGTTCCTACGAGCAGTACTTC. The complete variable domain, with remaining parts taken from reference TRBV15 and TRBJ2-7, reads DAMVIQNPRYQVTQFGKPVTLSCSQTLNHNVMYWYQQKSSQAPKLLFHYYDKDFNNEADTPDNFQSRRPNTSFCFLDIRSPGLGDTAMYLCATSRLASGSSYEQYFGPGTRLTVT.

The rearrangement uses TRBV2 and TRBJ2-7, with D uncertain. V lost 2 bases and J 4 bases, leaving 18 bases between the germline ends. The CDR3 is 16 residues long. The germline CDR1 and CDR2 sequences are SNHLY and FYNNEI. This chain's CDR3 is CASSEIQARTEYEQYF. CDR3 nucleotide sequence: TGTGCCAGCAGTGAAATCCAGGCGCGTACCGAGTACGAGCAGTACTTC.

This clonotype has more than one count but fewer than ten. The rearrangement joins TRBV19 to TRBJ1-5; D is undetermined. With 9 bases removed from V and 0 bases from J, the gap between germline ends came to 9 bases. CDR1 is LNHDA and CDR2 is SQIVND in the germline V gene (reference sequence). This CDR3 contains 13 residues. The CDR3 sequence: CASALYSNQPQHF. The CDR3 nucleotides read TGTGCCAGCGCGCTGTATAGCAATCAGCCCCAGCATTTT.

This clonotype was counted once. This chain links TRBV29-1 with TRBJ2-7, with 7 bases fitting TRBD2. Losses at the gene ends were 7 bases for V and 7 bases for J; bases not matched to a gene: 10. The CDR3 length is 12 residues. CDR1 and CDR2 (germline): SQVTM, ANQGSEA. In DNA, the CDR3 is TGCAGCGCATGGGACTACTACAATGAGCAGTACTTC. This translates into CSAWDYYNEQYF.

This chain connects TRBV5-1 to TRBJ1-1; 9 bases fit TRBD1. The CDR3 length is 14 residues. The germline CDR1 and CDR2 sequences are SGHRS and YFSETQ. V lost 5 bases, J lost 3 bases, and 5 bases stayed unmatched. Here the CDR3 DNA reads TGCGCCAGCAGTTGGACAGGGGTCGACACTGAAGCTTTCTTT. This encodes CASSWTGVDTEAFF.

This clonotype was recorded once. The conserved phenylalanine or tryptophan normally closing the CDR3 is absent here, so this likely arose from a read error. This sequence joins TRBV20-1 and TRBJ1-5; D not certain. The V end was cut by 2 bases, the J end by 8 bases, with 10 bases between. In germline, CDR1 is DFQATT, CDR2 SNEGSKA (reference sequence). This CDR3 is 12 amino acids long. CDR3: CSARRGNEPQHS. Here the CDR3 DNA reads TGCAGTGCTAGACGTGGGAATGAGCCCCAGCATTCT.

This clonotype came up once. At one end, the junction sequence differs from germline, possibly due to a read error. The chain links TRBV7-6 to TRBJ2-2; D is perhaps TRBD2 (6 bases). This CDR3 spans 18 amino acids. The germline V gene encodes CDR1 SGHVS and CDR2 FNYEAQ. CDR3 region: CASSLGSGTSANTGELLF. The CDR3 DNA reads TGTGCCAGCAGCTTAGGATCCGGGACTTCCGCGAACACCGGGGAGCTGCTTTTT.

This clonotype was found many times. This chain joins TRBV6-5 and TRBJ2-6; D gene unclear. This CDR3 region has 15 residues. The ends were cut back, 5 bases at V and 0 bases at J, with 8 bases in the middle. Per the germline V gene, CDR1 is MNHEY and CDR2 is SVGAGI. The CDR3 DNA follows: TGTGCCAGCAGTCGTAGGCTCTCTGGGGCCAACGTCCTGACTTTC. It specifies CASSRRLSGANVLTF.

In the case of this clonotype: One base away lies a much larger clone, so this may be a sequencing read error. This chain links TRBV24-1 with TRBJ1-2; 9 bases fit TRBD1. This CDR3 region has 15 residues. The V gene end was trimmed by 5 bases and the J gene end by 8 bases; junction bases not matched to a gene: 11. The germline CDR1 and CDR2 sequences are KGHDR and SFDVKD. CDR3 loop: CATSGTGQGFVGYTF. The CDR3 region has the DNA TGTGCCACCAGTGGTACTGGACAGGGGTTTGTAGGCTACACCTTC.

Comment on this clonotype: One end of the junction fails to match germline, which may point to a read error. The chain uses TRBV5-5 and TRBJ2-3; D is undetermined. CDR1 and CDR2 from the germline V gene are SGHKS and YYEKEE (reference sequence). The CDR3 is 16 residues long. This chain's CDR3 is CASSLAQLASTDTQYF. CDR3 in DNA: TGCGCCAGCAGCTTGGCCCAGCTTGCTAGCACAGATACGCAGTATTTT.

This clonotype was seen a single time. Sequence at one end of the junction differs from germline and may be a read error. This chain links TRBV15 with TRBJ2-7, with 10 bases identical to TRBD2. CDR3 size: 19 residues. CDR1 is LNHNV, CDR2 YYDKDF, per germline (reference sequence). CDR3 sequence reads: CATNRVPTVLAGKYNEQYF. CDR3 nucleotides: TGTGCCACCAACAGAGTCCCGACTGTACTAGCGGGGAAATACAATGAGCAGTACTTC.

The V call is TRBV7-9, the J call TRBJ1-2, with 7 bases fitting TRBD1. CDR1 and CDR2 (germline): SEHNR, FQNEAQ (reference sequence). CDR3 length: 14 amino acids. V lost 3 bases, J lost 11 bases, and 12 bases stayed unmatched. CDR3 DNA: TGTGCCAGCAGCTTGTATGCAGGGGGAATGGGGTACACCTTC. This codes for CASSLYAGGMGYTF.

The chain employs TRBV29-1 and TRBJ2-7; no clear D. Trimming took off 6 bases at V and 2 bases at J, with 14 bases between the two ends. This CDR3 is 13 amino acids long. CDR1 SQVTM and CDR2 ANQGSEA come from the germline V gene. CDR3 loop: CSVPGFTAYEQYF. Written as DNA, the CDR3 is TGCAGCGTGCCAGGATTTACTGCCTACGAGCAGTACTTC.

There are a few counts of this clonotype. The V and J genes are TRBV5-5 and TRBJ2-3; D not certain. Germline V gene sequence: CDR1 SGHKS, CDR2 YYEKEE (reference sequence). V shed 2 bases and J shed 5 bases, with 15 bases lying between them. This CDR3 has 15 amino acids. CDR3 loop: CASSLDWNAGDTQYF. DNA of the CDR3: TGTGCCAGCAGCTTAGATTGGAACGCAGGAGATACGCAGTATTTT.

The chain joins TRBV15 to TRBJ2-3; D is tentatively TRBD1 or TRBD2 (5 bases each). Between the trimmed V and J ends, which lost 5 bases and 0 bases, there was a span of 12 bases. The CDR3 length is 15 residues. Per the germline V gene, CDR1 is LNHNV and CDR2 is YYDKDF (reference sequence). CDR3 sequence reads: CATSATGPSTDTQYF. CDR3 sequence (DNA): TGTGCCACCAGCGCAACGGGACCTAGCACAGATACGCAGTATTTT.

This chain links TRBV11-2 with TRBJ1-2, with a tentative D call TRBD1 (6 bases). CDR3 size: 14 residues. Germline CDR1 is SGHAT and CDR2 is FQNNGV. Trimming pared 5 bases from V and 4 bases from J, leaving 14 bases between. The CDR3 region has the DNA TGTGCCAGCAGCCCTGTGACGGGGGCCTATGGCTACACCTTC. Translation: CASSPVTGAYGYTF.

This clonotype was detected once. The chain employs TRBV15 and TRBJ1-1; 10 bases map to TRBD1. The V gene end was trimmed by 5 bases and the J gene end by 4 bases; junction bases not matched to a gene: 7. CDR1 is LNHNV, CDR2 YYDKDF, per germline (reference sequence). The CDR3 runs to 15 residues. CDR3 sequence reads: CATSAGTGDSTEAFF. Written as DNA, the CDR3 is TGTGCCACCAGCGCCGGGACAGGGGATTCCACTGAAGCTTTCTTT. Full variable domain (remainder filled in from reference TRBV15 and TRBJ1-1): DAMVIQNPRYQVTQFGKPVTLSCSQTLNHNVMYWYQQKSSQAPKLLFHYYDKDFNNEADTPDNFQSRRPNTSFCFLDIRSPGLGDTAMYLCATSAGTGDSTEAFFGQGTRLTVV.

Points on this clonotype: At one end the junction does not follow the germline gene, possibly because of a read error. CDR3 sequence (DNA): TGTGCCGGCAGCCCGAACGGACAGAACGATCAGCCTCAGCATTTT. Translating it yields CAGSPNGQNDQPQHF. The chain joins TRBV5-1 to TRBJ1-5, with D maybe TRBD1 (6 bases). There are 15 residues in the CDR3. Looked up from germline, CDR1 is SGHRS and CDR2 is YFSETQ.

This rearrangement joins TRBV12-3 or TRBV12-4 to TRBJ2-2; D is unclear. This CDR3 has 14 amino acids. V lost 7 bases, J lost 1 base, and 10 bases lay in between. CDR3 DNA: TGTGCCAGCACCTCCGAATGGAACACCGGGGAGCTGTTTTTT. It is translated as CASTSEWNTGELFF.